These T cell receptor beta chains were read from a single sample in a study of blood T cell repertoires in COVID-19. Clones were sequenced by immunoSEQ multiplex PCR, and TCRdb holds only the in-frame ones, with some missing. The table lists some 9,200 clones, approximately 80% of them singletons, with over 7% in the top ten. The source material was peripheral blood. These receptors were taken from a man between 65 and 79 years old with active COVID-19. The CDR3 runs from the conserved cysteine through the conserved F or W. D genes are given only for firm matches. A row's size may be missing; if present it is once, few, many or a size class.

d_gene: .
v_gene: TRBV16
j_gene: TRBJ2-2
abundance: .
CDR3aa: CASSPIRAGELFF
CDR3nt: TGTGCCAGCAGCCCCATCCGGGCCGGGGAGCTGTTTTTT

d_gene: TRBD2
v_gene: TRBV13
j_gene: TRBJ2-7
abundance: .
CDR3aa: CASSRGLATKSSYEQYF
CDR3nt: TGTGCCAGCAGCCGGGGACTAGCGACCAAAAGCTCCTACGAGCAGTACTTC

d_gene: .
v_gene: TRBV2
j_gene: TRBJ2-1
abundance: .
CDR3aa: CASAGRGGQFF
CDR3nt: TGTGCCAGCGCGGGAAGGGGGGGCCAGTTCTTC

d_gene: .
v_gene: TRBV6-2/TRBV6-3
j_gene: TRBJ1-2
abundance: .
CDR3aa: CASSIQGLGYTF
CDR3nt: TGTGCCAGCAGCATTCAGGGTCTTGGCTACACCTTC

d_gene: .
v_gene: TRBV27
j_gene: TRBJ1-1
abundance: once
CDR3aa: CASSPSPAAAEAFF
CDR3nt: TGTGCCAGCAGTCCCTCCCCGGCAGCGGCTGAAGCTTTCTTT

d_gene: TRBD2
v_gene: TRBV5-4
j_gene: TRBJ2-3
abundance: once
CDR3aa: CASSLWVGSSGGTQYF
CDR3nt: TGTGCCAGCAGCTTGTGGGTAGGCTCTAGCGGAGGTACGCAGTATTTT

d_gene: TRBD2
v_gene: TRBV7-3
j_gene: TRBJ2-3
abundance: .
CDR3aa: CASSLAGGSTDTQYF
CDR3nt: TGTGCCAGCAGCTTAGCGGGAGGGAGCACAGATACGCAGTATTTT

d_gene: .
v_gene: TRBV19
j_gene: TRBJ1-5
abundance: few
CDR3aa: CASSIGGRGHQPQHF
CDR3nt: TGTGCCAGTAGTATTGGAGGCAGGGGTCATCAGCCCCAGCATTTT

d_gene: TRBD1
v_gene: TRBV9
j_gene: TRBJ1-6
abundance: .
CDR3aa: CASSETQGAGSPLHF
CDR3nt: TGTGCCAGCAGCGAAACACAGGGGGCGGGTTCACCCCTCCACTTT

d_gene: TRBD2
v_gene: TRBV11-2
j_gene: TRBJ2-2
abundance: once
CDR3aa: CASSPPPAGGTGELFF
CDR3nt: TGTGCCAGCAGCCCCCCCCCAGCGGGAGGAACCGGGGAGCTGTTTTTT

d_gene: TRBD2
v_gene: TRBV7-6
j_gene: TRBJ2-3
abundance: .
CDR3aa: CASSLLLAGGRSTDTQYF
CDR3nt: TGTGCCAGCAGCTTACTCCTAGCGGGAGGGCGATCTACAGATACGCAGTATTTT

d_gene: .
v_gene: TRBV7-9
j_gene: TRBJ1-1
abundance: .
CDR3aa: CASSLEAKNTEAFF
CDR3nt: TGTGCCAGCAGCTTAGAAGCGAAAAACACTGAAGCTTTCTTT

d_gene: TRBD2
v_gene: TRBV7-3
j_gene: TRBJ2-5
abundance: .
CDR3aa: CASSPSGGQETQYF
CDR3nt: TGTGCCAGCAGCCCAAGCGGGGGACAAGAGACCCAGTACTTC

d_gene: TRBD1
v_gene: TRBV6-5
j_gene: TRBJ1-4
abundance: .
CDR3aa: CASSRGRATNEKLFF
CDR3nt: TGTGCCAGCAGCAGGGGGCGGGCTACTAATGAAAAACTGTTTTTT

d_gene: TRBD1
v_gene: TRBV13
j_gene: TRBJ2-6
abundance: .
CDR3aa: CASSFRTGSGANVLTF
CDR3nt: TGTGCCAGCAGCTTTAGGACAGGGTCTGGGGCCAACGTCCTGACTTTC

d_gene: .
v_gene: TRBV5-5
j_gene: TRBJ2-7
abundance: .
CDR3aa: CASSLEIQSPRF
CDR3nt: TGTGCCAGCAGCTTGGAGATACAGAGCCCCCGCTTC

d_gene: .
v_gene: TRBV30
j_gene: TRBJ1-5
abundance: .
CDR3aa: CAWSVGSGLSVGQPQHF
CDR3nt: TGTGCCTGGAGTGTTGGCTCAGGGTTGTCGGTCGGTCAGCCCCAGCATTTT

d_gene: .
v_gene: TRBV10-3
j_gene: TRBJ1-5
abundance: .
CDR3aa: CAISEGTTPNQPQHF
CDR3nt: TGTGCCATCAGTGAAGGAACTACTCCCAATCAGCCCCAGCATTTT

d_gene: .
v_gene: TRBV4-1
j_gene: TRBJ1-1
abundance: once
CDR3aa: CASSQAPQGNTEAFF
CDR3nt: TGCGCCAGCAGCCAAGCACCTCAGGGGAACACTGAAGCTTTCTTT

d_gene: .
v_gene: TRBV24-1
j_gene: TRBJ2-3
abundance: .
CDR3aa: CATSDPDVGSGSTDTQYF
CDR3nt: TGTGCCACCAGTGATCCGGACGTAGGGAGCGGAAGCACAGATACGCAGTATTTT

d_gene: TRBD2
v_gene: TRBV20-1
j_gene: TRBJ2-3
abundance: .
CDR3aa: CSASLAGGKTDTQYF
CDR3nt: TGCAGTGCTAGTTTGGCGGGAGGGAAGACAGATACGCAGTATTTT

d_gene: .
v_gene: TRBV5-1
j_gene: TRBJ2-7
abundance: .
CDR3aa: CASSLSSGYEQYF
CDR3nt: TGCGCCAGCAGCTTATCCAGCGGGTACGAGCAGTACTTC

d_gene: TRBD2
v_gene: TRBV6-5
j_gene: TRBJ2-1
abundance: .
CDR3aa: CASSSSGTSTHEQFF
CDR3nt: TGTGCCAGCAGTTCCTCCGGGACTAGTACCCATGAGCAGTTCTTC

d_gene: TRBD2
v_gene: TRBV4-1
j_gene: TRBJ2-2
abundance: .
CDR3aa: CASSQGEGGRVRGTGELFF
CDR3nt: TGCGCCAGCAGCCAAGGTGAAGGCGGGAGGGTGCGCGGCACCGGGGAGCTGTTTTTT

d_gene: TRBD1
v_gene: TRBV9
j_gene: TRBJ1-3
abundance: few
CDR3aa: CASSVSVRGLGGNTIYF
CDR3nt: TGTGCCAGCAGCGTATCCGTGAGGGGGCTGGGTGGAAACACCATATATTTT

d_gene: TRBD1
v_gene: TRBV5-5
j_gene: TRBJ2-7
abundance: .
CDR3aa: CASSYRQGSYEQYF
CDR3nt: TGTGCCAGCAGCTACCGACAGGGCTCCTACGAGCAGTACTTC

d_gene: .
v_gene: TRBV29-1
j_gene: TRBJ2-3
abundance: .
CDR3aa: CSAGASGGGGGADTQYF
CDR3nt: TGCAGCGCTGGGGCTAGCGGAGGGGGGGGCGGTGCAGATACGCAGTATTTT

d_gene: TRBD1
v_gene: TRBV4-3
j_gene: TRBJ2-3
abundance: .
CDR3aa: CASSQGQGNTDTQYF
CDR3nt: TGCGCCAGCAGCCAGGGACAGGGGAACACAGATACGCAGTATTTT

d_gene: .
v_gene: TRBV6-1
j_gene: TRBJ1-1
abundance: .
CDR3aa: CASSEALTSEAFF
CDR3nt: TGTGCCAGCAGTGAAGCCCTAACTTCCGAAGCTTTCTTT

d_gene: .
v_gene: TRBV19
j_gene: TRBJ1-2
abundance: .
CDR3aa: CASSVRQGWHYGYTF
CDR3nt: TGTGCCAGTAGTGTTCGTCAGGGCTGGCACTATGGCTACACCTTC

d_gene: .
v_gene: TRBV28
j_gene: TRBJ1-1
abundance: .
CDR3aa: CASRLDGEAFF
CDR3nt: TGTGCCAGCAGGCTAGACGGTGAAGCTTTCTTT

d_gene: TRBD2
v_gene: TRBV27
j_gene: TRBJ2-7
abundance: .
CDR3aa: CASSSTGTITYEQYF
CDR3nt: TGTGCCAGCAGCTCCACCGGGACTATTACGTACGAGCAGTACTTC

d_gene: TRBD2
v_gene: TRBV5-4
j_gene: TRBJ2-1
abundance: .
CDR3aa: CASSPGAGEGGNEQFF
CDR3nt: TGTGCCAGCAGCCCAGGAGCGGGAGAGGGGGGGAATGAGCAGTTCTTC

d_gene: .
v_gene: TRBV7-9
j_gene: TRBJ1-3
abundance: .
CDR3aa: CASSSGGLTGNTIYF
CDR3nt: TGTGCCAGCAGCTCGGGGGGTTTGACTGGAAACACCATATATTTT

d_gene: .
v_gene: TRBV19
j_gene: TRBJ1-1
abundance: .
CDR3aa: CASSAQVNTEAFF
CDR3nt: TGTGCCAGTAGCGCGCAGGTGAACACTGAAGCTTTCTTT

d_gene: TRBD1
v_gene: TRBV5-5
j_gene: TRBJ1-4
abundance: .
CDR3aa: CASSLGGGAGEKLFF
CDR3nt: TGTGCCAGCAGCTTGGGAGGGGGCGCAGGTGAAAAACTGTTTTTT

d_gene: TRBD1
v_gene: TRBV10-2
j_gene: TRBJ2-3
abundance: few
CDR3aa: CASSEYLGQGRDTQYF
CDR3nt: TGCGCCAGCAGTGAGTATCTAGGACAGGGAAGAGATACGCAGTATTTT

d_gene: .
v_gene: TRBV6-5
j_gene: TRBJ1-1
abundance: .
CDR3aa: CASSYENRDTEAFF
CDR3nt: TGTGCCAGCAGTTACGAGAACAGGGACACTGAAGCTTTCTTT

d_gene: .
v_gene: TRBV6-1
j_gene: TRBJ1-5
abundance: .
CDR3aa: CASSEVRNQPQHF
CDR3nt: TGTGCCAGCAGTGAAGTGAGGAATCAGCCCCAGCATTTT